The sequence of this T cell receptor (beta chain) was determined in a study of blood T cell repertoires in COVID-19. As for the study in general: Samples taken during acute and convalescent COVID-19 were collected in the United States, Italy and Spain. Sources were T cells, B-cell-depleted T cells, or PBMCs; the material itself was cDNA or gDNA.

Clones were read by immunoSEQ multiplex PCR, and TCRdb kept only the in-frame ones, dropping some. The sample lists about 190,000 clones, 89% occurring once. The CDR3 extends over 16 amino acids. The sequence came from a man in his forties with acute or convalescent COVID-19. The chain uses TRBV21-1 and TRBJ2-1; no DNA check was done on the table's D call, TRBD2. TRBV21-1 is a pseudogene locus. Sequencing used peripheral blood. Written as DNA, the CDR3 is TGTGCCAGCAGCAAAGGGGCTAGCGGGGGCTACAATGAGCAGTTCTTC. This codes for CASSKGASGGYNEQFF.